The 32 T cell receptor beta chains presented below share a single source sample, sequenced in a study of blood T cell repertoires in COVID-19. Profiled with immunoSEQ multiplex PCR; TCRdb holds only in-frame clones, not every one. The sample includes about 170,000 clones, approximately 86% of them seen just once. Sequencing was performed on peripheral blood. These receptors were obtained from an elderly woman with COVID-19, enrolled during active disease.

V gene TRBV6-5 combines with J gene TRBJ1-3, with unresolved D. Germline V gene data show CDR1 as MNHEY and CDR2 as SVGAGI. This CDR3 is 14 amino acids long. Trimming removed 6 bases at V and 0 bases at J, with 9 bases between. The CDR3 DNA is TGTGCCAGCAGAGTACAGAGCTCTGGAAACACCATATATTTT. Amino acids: CASRVQSSGNTIYF.

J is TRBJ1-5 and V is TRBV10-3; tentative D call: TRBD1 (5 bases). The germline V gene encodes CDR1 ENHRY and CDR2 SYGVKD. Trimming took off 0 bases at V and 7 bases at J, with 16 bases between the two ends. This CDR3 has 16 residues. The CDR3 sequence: CAISESEEGGEQPQHF. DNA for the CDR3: TGTGCCATCAGTGAGTCGGAGGAGGGAGGGGAGCAGCCCCAGCATTTT.

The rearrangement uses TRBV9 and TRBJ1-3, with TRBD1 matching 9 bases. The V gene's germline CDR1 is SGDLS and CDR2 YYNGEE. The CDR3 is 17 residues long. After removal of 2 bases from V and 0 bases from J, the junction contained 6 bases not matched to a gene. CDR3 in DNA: TGTGCCAGCAGCGTTTGGGACAGGGATTTCTCTGGAAACACCATATATTTT. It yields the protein CASSVWDRDFSGNTIYF.

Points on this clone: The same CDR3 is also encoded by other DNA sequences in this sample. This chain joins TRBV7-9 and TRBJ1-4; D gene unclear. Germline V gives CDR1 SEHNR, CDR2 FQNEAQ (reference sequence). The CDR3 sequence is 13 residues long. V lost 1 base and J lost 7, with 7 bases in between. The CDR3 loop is CASSLGRGEKLFF. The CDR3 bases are TGTGCCAGCAGCTTAGGCAGAGGTGAAAAACTGTTTTTT.

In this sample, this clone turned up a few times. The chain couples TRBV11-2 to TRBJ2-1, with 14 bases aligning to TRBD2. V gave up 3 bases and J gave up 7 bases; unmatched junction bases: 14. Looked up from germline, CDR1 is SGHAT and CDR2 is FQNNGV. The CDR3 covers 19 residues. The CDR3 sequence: CASSFLGLAGVRILNEQFF. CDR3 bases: TGTGCCAGCAGCTTCCTGGGACTAGCGGGAGTAAGGATATTGAATGAGCAGTTCTTC.

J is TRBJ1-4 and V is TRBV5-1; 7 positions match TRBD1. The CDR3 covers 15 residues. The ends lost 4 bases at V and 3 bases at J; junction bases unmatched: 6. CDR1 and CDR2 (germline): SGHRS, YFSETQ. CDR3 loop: CASSRDRVANEKLFF. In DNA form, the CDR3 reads TGCGCCAGCAGCCGTGACAGGGTGGCTAATGAAAAACTGTTTTTT.

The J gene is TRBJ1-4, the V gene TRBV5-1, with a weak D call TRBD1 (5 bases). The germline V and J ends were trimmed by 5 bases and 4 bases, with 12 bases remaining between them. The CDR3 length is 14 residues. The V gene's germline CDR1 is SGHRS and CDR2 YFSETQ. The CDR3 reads CASRQMGGNEKLFF. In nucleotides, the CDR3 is TGCGCCAGCAGGCAGATGGGGGGTAATGAAAAACTGTTTTTT. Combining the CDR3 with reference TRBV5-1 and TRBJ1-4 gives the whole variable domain KAGVTQTPRYLIKTRGQQVTLSCSPISGHRSVSWYQQTPGQGLQFLFEYFSETQRNKGNFPGRFSGRQFSNSRSEMNVSTLELGDSALYLCASRQMGGNEKLFFGSGTQLSVL.

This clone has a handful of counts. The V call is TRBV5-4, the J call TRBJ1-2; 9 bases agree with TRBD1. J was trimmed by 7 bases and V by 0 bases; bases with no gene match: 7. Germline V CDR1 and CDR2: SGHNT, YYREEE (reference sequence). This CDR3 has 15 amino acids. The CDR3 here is CASSLGRTGVAGYTF. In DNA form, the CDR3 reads TGTGCCAGCAGCTTGGGTCGGACAGGGGTGGCTGGCTACACCTTC.

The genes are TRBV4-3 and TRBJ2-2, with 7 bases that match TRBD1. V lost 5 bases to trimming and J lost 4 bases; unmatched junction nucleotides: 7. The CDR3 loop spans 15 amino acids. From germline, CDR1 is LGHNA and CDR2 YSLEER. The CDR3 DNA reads TGCGCCAGCAGCAGCCGGGACAGAGGCACCGGGGAGCTGTTTTTT. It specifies CASSSRDRGTGELFF.

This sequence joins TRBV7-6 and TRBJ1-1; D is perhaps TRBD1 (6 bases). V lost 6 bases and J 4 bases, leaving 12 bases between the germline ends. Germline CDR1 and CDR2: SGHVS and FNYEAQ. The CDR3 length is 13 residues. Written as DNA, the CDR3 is TGTGCCAGCAGACCTTTGGGGGCCACTGAAGCTTTCTTT. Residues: CASRPLGATEAFF. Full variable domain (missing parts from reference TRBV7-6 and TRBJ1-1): GAGVSQSPRYKVTKRGQDVALRCDPISGHVSLYWYRQALGQGPEFLTYFNYEAQQDKSGLPNDRFSAERPEGSISTLTIQRTEQRDSAMYRCASRPLGATEAFFGQGTRLTVV.

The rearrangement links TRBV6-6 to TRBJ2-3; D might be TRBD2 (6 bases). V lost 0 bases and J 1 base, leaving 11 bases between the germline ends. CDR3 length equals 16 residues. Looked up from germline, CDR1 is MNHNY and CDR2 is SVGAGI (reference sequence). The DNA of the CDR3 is TGTGCCAGCAGTTACTCGGGGGGTACTGGCACAGATACGCAGTATTTT. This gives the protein CASSYSGGTGTDTQYF.

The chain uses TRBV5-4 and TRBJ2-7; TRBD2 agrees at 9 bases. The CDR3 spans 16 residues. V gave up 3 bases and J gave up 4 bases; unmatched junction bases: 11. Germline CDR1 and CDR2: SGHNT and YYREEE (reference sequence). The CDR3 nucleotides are TGTGCCAGCAGCTCATGGGGTCTAGCGGGAAGGTACGAGCAGTACTTC. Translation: CASSSWGLAGRYEQYF.

The CDR3 loop reads CASSPDRANEQFF. For the CDR3, the DNA is TGCGCCAGCAGCCCGGACAGGGCCAATGAGCAGTTCTTC. This chain joins TRBV4-3 and TRBJ2-1; TRBD1 aligns across 8 bases. The germline V gene encodes CDR1 LGHNA and CDR2 YSLEER. This CDR3 is built from 13 residues. V was clipped by 4 bases and J by 6 bases; unmatched bases: 2.

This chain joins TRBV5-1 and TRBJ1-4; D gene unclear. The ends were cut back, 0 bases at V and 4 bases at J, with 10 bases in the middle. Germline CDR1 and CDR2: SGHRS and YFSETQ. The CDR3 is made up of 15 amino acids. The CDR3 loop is CASSLASGDNEKLFF. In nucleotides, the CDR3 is TGCGCCAGCAGCTTGGCCTCGGGAGATAATGAAAAACTGTTTTTT.

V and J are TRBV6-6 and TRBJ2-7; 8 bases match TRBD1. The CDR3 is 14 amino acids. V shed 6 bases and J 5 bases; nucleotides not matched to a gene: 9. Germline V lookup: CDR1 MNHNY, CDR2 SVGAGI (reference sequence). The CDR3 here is CASSPGQGVNEQYF. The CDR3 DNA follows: TGTGCCAGCAGCCCCGGACAGGGAGTAAACGAGCAGTACTTC.

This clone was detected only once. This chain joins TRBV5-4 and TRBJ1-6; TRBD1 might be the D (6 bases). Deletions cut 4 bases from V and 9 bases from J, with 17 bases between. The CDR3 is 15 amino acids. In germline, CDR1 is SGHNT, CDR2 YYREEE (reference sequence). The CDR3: CASSHTGTVRSPLHF. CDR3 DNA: TGTGCCAGCAGCCACACAGGGACCGTCCGTTCACCCCTCCACTTT.

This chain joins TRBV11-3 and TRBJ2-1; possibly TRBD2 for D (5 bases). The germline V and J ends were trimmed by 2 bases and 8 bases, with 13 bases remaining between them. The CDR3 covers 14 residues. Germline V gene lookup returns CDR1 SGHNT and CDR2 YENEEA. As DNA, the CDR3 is TGTGCCAGCAGCTTATTCCGGGGATCTGATGAGCAGTTCTTC. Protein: CASSLFRGSDEQFF.

In nucleotides, the CDR3 is TGTGCCAGCAGGGAGGGGGCTAATTCACCCCTCCACTTT. Its translation is CASREGANSPLHF. This chain joins TRBV2 and TRBJ1-6; 7 nucleotides agree with TRBD1. Germline V CDR1 and CDR2: SNHLY, FYNNEI. The trim removed 6 bases at V and 6 bases at J, leaving 2 bases unmatched. The CDR3 length is 13 residues.

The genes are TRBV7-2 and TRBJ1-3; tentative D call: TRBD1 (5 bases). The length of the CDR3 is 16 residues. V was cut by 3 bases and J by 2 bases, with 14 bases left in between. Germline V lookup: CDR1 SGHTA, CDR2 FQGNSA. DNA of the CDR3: TGTGCCAGCAGCTTGGGCTATCTCAGGGCTGGAAACACCATATATTTT. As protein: CASSLGYLRAGNTIYF.

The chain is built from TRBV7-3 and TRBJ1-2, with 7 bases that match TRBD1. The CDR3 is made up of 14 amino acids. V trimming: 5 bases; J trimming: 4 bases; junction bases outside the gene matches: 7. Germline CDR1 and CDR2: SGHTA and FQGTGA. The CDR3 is CASSPTGVGYGYTF. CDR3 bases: TGTGCCAGCAGCCCCACAGGGGTGGGCTATGGCTACACCTTC. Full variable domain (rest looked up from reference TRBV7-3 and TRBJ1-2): GAGVSQTPSNKVTEKGKYVELRCDPISGHTALYWYRQSLGQGPEFLIYFQGTGAADDSGLPNDRFFAVRPEGSVSTLKIQRTERGDSAVYLCASSPTGVGYGYTFGSGTRLTVV.

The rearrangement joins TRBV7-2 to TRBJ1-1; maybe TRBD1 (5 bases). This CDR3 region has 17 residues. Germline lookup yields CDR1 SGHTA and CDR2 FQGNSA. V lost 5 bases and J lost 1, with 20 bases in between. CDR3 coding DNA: TGTGCCAGCAGCCAAACACCGGGACTCCCTAGGAACACTGAAGCTTTCTTT. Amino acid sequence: CASSQTPGLPRNTEAFF. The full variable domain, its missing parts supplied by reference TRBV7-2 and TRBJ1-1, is GAGVSQSPSNKVTEKGKDVELRCDPISGHTALYWYRQSLGQGLEFLIYFQGNSAPDKSGLPSDRFSAERTGGSVSTLTIQRTQQEDSAVYLCASSQTPGLPRNTEAFFGQGTRLTVV.

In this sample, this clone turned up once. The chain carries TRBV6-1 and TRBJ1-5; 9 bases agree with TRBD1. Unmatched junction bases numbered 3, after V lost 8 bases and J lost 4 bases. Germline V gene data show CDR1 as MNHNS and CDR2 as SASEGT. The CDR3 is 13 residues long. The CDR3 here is CASGQGINQPQHF. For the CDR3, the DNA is TGTGCCAGCGGACAGGGGATTAATCAGCCCCAGCATTTT.

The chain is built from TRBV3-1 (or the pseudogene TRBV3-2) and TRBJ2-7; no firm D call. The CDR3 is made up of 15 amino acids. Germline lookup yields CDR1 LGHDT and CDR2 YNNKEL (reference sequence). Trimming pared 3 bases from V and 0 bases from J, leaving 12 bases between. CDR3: CASSHRHLSSYEQYF. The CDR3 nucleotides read TGTGCCAGCAGCCACAGACACCTCAGCTCCTACGAGCAGTACTTC.

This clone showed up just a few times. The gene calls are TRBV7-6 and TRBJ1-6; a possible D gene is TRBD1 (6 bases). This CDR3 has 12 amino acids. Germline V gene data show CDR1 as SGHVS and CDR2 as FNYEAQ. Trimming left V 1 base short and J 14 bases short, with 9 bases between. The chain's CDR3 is CASSLVQGTLHF. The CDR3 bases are TGTGCCAGCAGCTTAGTACAGGGCACCCTCCACTTT.

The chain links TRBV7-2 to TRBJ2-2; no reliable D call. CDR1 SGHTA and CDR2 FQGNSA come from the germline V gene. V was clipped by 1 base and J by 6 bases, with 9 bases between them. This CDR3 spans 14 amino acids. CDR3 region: CASSLVPTSGELFF. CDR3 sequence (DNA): TGTGCCAGCAGCTTAGTTCCTACCTCCGGGGAGCTGTTTTTT.

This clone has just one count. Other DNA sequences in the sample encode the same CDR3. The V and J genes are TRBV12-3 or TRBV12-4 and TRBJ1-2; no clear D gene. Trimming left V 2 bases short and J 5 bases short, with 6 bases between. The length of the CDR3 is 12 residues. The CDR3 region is CASSLTGYGYTF. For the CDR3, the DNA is TGTGCCAGCAGTTTAACGGGATATGGCTACACCTTC.

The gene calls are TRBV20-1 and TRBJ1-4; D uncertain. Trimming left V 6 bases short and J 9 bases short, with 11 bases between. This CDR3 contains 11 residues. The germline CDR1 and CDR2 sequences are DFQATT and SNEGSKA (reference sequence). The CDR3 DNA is TGCAGTGCCCCAAAAAACAAAAAACTGTTTTTT. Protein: CSAPKNKKLFF.

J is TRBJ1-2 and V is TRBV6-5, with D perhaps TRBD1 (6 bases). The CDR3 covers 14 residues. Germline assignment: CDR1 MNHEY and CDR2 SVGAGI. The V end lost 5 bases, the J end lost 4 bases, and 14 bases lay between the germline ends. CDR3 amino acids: CASSTGQGSYGYTF. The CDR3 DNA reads TGTGCCAGCAGTACAGGGCAGGGTTCCTATGGCTACACCTTC.

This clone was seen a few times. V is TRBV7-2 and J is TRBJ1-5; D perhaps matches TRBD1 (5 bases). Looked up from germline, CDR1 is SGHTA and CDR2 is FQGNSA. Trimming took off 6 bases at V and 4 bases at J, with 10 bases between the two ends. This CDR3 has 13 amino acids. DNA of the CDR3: TGTGCCAGCAGAAACAACAGGAATCAGCCCCAGCATTTT. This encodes CASRNNRNQPQHF.

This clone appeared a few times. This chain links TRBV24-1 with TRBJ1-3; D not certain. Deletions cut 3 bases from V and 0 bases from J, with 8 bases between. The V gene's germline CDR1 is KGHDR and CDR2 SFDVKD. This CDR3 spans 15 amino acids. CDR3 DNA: TGTGCCACCAGTGATCCCGGGGTCTCTGGAAACACCATATATTTT. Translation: CATSDPGVSGNTIYF.

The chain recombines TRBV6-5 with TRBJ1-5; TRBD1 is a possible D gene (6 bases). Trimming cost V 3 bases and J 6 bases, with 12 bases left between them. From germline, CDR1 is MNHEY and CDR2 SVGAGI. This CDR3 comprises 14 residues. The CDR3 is CASSYVTGSQPQHF. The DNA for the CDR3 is TGTGCCAGCAGTTATGTCACAGGGAGTCAGCCCCAGCATTTT.

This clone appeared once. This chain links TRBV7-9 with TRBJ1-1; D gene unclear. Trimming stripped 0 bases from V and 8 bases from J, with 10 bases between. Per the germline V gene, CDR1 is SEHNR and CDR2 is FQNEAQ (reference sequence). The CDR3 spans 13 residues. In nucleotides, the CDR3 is TGTGCCAGCAGCTTAGCGCCAACAAACGAAGCTTTCTTT. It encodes CASSLAPTNEAFF.